This T cell receptor beta chain was identified in a study of shared clonotypes between healthy human individuals. With respect to this clone: Its antigen is not identified.

Findings and caveats of the study: Collection of samples was limited to blood; tissue repertoires likely differ. Among non-shared clonotypes, generation probabilities were lower than among those shared by all four donors.

Some clones are missing from TCRdb's copy, which holds only in-frame ones; the method was immunoSEQ multiplex PCR. Of around 2.1 million clones listed, about 93% are singletons. V lost 5 bases and J lost 10, with 14 bases in between. The CDR3 is 13 amino acids. Germline V gene sequence: CDR1 SEHNR, CDR2 FQNEAQ (reference sequence). CD45RO-negative, CCR7-positively selected cells formed the naive CD8 fraction, excluding terminally differentiated effector memory CD45RA+ cells. All donors qualified as healthy HIV-negative adults and had experienced no recent acute infections or vaccinations. This clonotype originated in a young man in good health. Some clones in this sample may be carry-over from other donors' samples. The chain employs TRBV7-9 and TRBJ2-2, with D maybe TRBD2 (5 bases). Sequenced: naive CD8+ T cells from PBMCs. CDR3 DNA sequence: TGTGCCAGCAGCCCGGCGAGGACTTTGGAGCTGTTTTTT. It yields the protein CASSPARTLELFF. Based on the CDR3 plus reference TRBV7-9 and TRBJ2-2, the full variable domain is DTGVSQNPRHKITKRGQNVTFRCDPISEHNRLYWYRQTLGQGPEFLTYFQNEAQLEKSRLLSDRFSAERPKGSFSTLEIQRTEQGDSAMYLCASSPARTLELFFGEGSRLTVL.